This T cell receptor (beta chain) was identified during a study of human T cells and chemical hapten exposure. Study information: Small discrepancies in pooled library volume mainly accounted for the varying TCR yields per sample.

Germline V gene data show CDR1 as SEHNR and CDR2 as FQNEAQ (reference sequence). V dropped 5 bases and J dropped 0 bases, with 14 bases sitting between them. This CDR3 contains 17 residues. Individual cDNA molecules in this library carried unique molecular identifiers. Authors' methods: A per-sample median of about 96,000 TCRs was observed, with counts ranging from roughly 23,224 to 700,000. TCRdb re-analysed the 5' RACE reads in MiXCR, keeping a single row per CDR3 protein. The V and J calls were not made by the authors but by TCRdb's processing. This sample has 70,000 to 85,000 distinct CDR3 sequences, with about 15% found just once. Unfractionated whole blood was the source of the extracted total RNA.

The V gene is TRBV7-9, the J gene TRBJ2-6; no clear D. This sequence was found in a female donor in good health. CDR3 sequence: CASSGYGYRSGANVLTF. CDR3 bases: TGTGCCAGCAGCGGGTACGGCTATCGCTCTGGGGCCAACGTCCTGACTTTC.